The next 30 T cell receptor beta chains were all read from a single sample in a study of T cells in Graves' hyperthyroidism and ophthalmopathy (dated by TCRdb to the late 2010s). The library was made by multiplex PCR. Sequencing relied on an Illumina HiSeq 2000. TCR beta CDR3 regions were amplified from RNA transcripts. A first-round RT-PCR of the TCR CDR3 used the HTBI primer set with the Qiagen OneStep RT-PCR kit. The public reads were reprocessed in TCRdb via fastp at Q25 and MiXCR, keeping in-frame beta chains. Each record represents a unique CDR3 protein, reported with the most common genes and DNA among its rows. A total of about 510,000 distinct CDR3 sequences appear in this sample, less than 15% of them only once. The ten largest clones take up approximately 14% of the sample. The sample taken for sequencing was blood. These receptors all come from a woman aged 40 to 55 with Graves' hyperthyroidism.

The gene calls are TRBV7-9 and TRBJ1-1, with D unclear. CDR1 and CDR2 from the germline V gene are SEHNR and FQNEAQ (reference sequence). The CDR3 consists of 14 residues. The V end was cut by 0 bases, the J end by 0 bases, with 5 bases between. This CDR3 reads CASSLANMNTEAFF. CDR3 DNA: TGTGCCAGCAGCTTAGCCAACATGAACACTGAAGCTTTCTTT. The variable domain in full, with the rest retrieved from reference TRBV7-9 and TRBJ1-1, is DTGVSQNPRHKITKRGQNVTFRCDPISEHNRLYWYRQTLGQGPEFLTYFQNEAQLEKSRLLSDRFSAERPKGSFSTLEIQRTEQGDSAMYLCASSLANMNTEAFFGQGTRLTVV.

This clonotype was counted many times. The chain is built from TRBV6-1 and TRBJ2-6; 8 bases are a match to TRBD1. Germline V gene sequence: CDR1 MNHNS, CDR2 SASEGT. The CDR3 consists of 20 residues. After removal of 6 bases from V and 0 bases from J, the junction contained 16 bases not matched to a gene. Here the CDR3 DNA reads TGTGCCAGCAGCCCGAGGGGGTGGGGACAGGCTAACTCTGGGGCCAACGTCCTGACTTTC. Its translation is CASSPRGWGQANSGANVLTF.

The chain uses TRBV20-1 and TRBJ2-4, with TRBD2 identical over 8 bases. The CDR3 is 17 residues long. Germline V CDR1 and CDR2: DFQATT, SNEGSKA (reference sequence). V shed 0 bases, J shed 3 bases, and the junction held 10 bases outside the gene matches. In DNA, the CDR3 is TGCAGTGCTAGAGATTGGCTAGCGGGCGGCGGCAAAAACATTCAGTACTTC. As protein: CSARDWLAGGGKNIQYF.

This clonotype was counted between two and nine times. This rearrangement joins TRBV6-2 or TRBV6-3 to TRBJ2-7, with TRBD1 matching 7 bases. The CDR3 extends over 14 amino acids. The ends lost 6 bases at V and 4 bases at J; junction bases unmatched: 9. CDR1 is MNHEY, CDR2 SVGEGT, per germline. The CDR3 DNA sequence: TGTGCCAGCAGACCAGGGACAGACATATACGAGCAGTACTTC. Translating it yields CASRPGTDIYEQYF.

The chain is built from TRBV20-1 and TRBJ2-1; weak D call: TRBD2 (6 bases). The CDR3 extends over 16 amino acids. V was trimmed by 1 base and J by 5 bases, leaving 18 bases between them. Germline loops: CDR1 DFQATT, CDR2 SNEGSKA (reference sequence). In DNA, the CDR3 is TGCAGTGCTAGAGCCGGGGGTCGGCAAGTGGACAATGAGCAGTTCTTC. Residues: CSARAGGRQVDNEQFF.

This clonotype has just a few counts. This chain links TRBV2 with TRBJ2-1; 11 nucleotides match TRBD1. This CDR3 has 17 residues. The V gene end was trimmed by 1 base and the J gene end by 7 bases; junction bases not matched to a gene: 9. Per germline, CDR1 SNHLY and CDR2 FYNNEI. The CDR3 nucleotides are TGTGCCAGCAGTGAAGTGCCGGGACAGGGGGTATCAAATGAGCAGTTCTTC. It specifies CASSEVPGQGVSNEQFF.

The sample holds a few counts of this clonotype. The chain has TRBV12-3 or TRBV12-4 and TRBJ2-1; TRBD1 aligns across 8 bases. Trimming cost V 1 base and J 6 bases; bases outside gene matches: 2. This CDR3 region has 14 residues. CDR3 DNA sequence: TGTGCCAGCAGTTTAGACAGGGGGACCAATGAGCAGTTCTTC. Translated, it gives CASSLDRGTNEQFF.

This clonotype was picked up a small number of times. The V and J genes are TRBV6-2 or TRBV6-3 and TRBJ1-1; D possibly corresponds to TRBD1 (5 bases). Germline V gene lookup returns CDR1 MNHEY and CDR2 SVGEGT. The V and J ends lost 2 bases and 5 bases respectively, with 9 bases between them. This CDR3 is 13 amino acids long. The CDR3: CASSYVGVTEAFF. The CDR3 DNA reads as TGTGCCAGCAGTTACGTGGGGGTAACTGAAGCTTTCTTT.

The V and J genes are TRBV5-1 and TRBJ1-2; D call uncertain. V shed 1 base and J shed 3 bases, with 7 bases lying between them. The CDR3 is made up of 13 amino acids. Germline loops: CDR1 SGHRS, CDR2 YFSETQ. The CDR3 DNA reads TGCGCCAGCAGCTTGAGGAGGGACTATGGCTACACCTTC. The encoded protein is CASSLRRDYGYTF. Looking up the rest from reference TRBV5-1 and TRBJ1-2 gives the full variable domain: KAGVTQTPRYLIKTRGQQVTLSCSPISGHRSVSWYQQTPGQGLQFLFEYFSETQRNKGNFPGRFSGRQFSNSRSEMNVSTLELGDSALYLCASSLRRDYGYTFGSGTRLTVV.

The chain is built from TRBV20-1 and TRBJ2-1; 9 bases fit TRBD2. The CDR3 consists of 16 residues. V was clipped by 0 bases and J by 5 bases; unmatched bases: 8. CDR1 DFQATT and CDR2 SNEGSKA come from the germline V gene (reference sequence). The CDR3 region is CSARDETSGPNNEQFF. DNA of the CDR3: TGCAGTGCTAGAGATGAAACTAGCGGGCCCAACAATGAGCAGTTCTTC.

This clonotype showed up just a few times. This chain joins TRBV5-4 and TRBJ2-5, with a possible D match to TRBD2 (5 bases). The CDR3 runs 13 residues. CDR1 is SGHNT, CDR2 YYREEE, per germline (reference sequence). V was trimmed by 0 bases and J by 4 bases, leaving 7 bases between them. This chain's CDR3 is CASSLDLAETQYF. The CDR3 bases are TGTGCCAGCAGCTTGGACCTAGCAGAGACCCAGTACTTC.

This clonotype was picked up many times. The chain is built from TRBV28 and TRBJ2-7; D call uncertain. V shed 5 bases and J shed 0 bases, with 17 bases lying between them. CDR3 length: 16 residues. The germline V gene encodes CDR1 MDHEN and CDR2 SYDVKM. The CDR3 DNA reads TGTGCCAGCAGTAAGAATCTAGGACCCTACTCCTACGAGCAGTACTTC. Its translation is CASSKNLGPYSYEQYF.

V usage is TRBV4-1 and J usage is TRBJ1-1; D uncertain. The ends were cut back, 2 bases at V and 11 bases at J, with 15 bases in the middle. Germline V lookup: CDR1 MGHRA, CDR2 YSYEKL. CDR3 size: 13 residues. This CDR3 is CASSQISGEVAFF. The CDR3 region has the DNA TGCGCCAGCAGCCAAATTAGTGGGGAAGTGGCTTTCTTT.

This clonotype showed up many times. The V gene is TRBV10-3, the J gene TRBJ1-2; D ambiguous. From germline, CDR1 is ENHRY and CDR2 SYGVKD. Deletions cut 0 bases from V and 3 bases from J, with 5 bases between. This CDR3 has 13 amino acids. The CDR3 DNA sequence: TGTGCCATCAGTGAGTCGAAGGACTATGGCTACACCTTC. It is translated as CAISESKDYGYTF.

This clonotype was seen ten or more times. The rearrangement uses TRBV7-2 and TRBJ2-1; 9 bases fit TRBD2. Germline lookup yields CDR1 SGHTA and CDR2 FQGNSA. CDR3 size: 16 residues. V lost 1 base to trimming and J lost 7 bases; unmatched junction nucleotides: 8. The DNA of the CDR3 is TGTGCCAGCAGCTTAGGATTAGCGGGAGTCTTAAATGAGCAGTTCTTC. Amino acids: CASSLGLAGVLNEQFF.

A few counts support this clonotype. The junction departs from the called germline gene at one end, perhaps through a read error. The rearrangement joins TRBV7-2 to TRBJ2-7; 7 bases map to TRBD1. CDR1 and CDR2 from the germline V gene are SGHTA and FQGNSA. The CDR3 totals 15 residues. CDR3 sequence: CASSLEQGNSHEQYF. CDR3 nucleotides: TGTGCCAGCAGCTTAGAACAGGGGAACTCCCACGAGCAGTACTTC.

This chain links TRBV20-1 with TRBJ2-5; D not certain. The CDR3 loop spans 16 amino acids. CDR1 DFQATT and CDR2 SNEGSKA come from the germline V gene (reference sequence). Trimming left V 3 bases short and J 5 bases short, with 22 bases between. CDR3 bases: TGCAGTGCTAGGGACGGCCTTCTGCCCTCCAGGGAGACCCAGTACTTC. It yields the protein CSARDGLLPSRETQYF.

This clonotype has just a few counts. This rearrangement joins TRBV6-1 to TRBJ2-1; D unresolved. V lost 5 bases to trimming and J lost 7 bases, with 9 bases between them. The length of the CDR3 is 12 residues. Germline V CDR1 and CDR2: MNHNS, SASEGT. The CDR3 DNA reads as TGTGCCAGCAGTACCGTTTCAAATGAGCAGTTCTTC. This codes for CASSTVSNEQFF.

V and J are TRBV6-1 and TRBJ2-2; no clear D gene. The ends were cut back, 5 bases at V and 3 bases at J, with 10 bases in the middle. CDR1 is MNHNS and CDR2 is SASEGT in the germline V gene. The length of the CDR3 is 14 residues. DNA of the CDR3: TGTGCCAGCAGTCAGAGGCCTTACACCGGGGAGCTGTTTTTT. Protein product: CASSQRPYTGELFF.

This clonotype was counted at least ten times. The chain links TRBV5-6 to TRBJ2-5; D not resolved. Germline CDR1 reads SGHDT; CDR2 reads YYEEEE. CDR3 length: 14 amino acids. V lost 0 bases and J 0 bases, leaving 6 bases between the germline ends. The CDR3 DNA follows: TGTGCCAGCAGCTTGGGATTGTACCAAGAGACCCAGTACTTC. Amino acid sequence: CASSLGLYQETQYF.

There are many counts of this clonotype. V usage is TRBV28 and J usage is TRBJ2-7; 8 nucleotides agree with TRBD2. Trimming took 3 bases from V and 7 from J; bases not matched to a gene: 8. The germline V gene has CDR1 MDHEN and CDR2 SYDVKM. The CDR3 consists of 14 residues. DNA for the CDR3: TGTGCCAGCAGTTTGCCACTAGCGGCTCGGGAGCAGTACTTC. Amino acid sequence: CASSLPLAAREQYF.

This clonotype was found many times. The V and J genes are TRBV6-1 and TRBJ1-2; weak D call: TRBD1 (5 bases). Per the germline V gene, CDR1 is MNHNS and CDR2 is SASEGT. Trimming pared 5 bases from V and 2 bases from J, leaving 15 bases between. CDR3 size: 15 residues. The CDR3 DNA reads TGTGCCAGCAGTTCCAGAGGGGAGGGAAACTATGGCTACACCTTC. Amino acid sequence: CASSSRGEGNYGYTF.

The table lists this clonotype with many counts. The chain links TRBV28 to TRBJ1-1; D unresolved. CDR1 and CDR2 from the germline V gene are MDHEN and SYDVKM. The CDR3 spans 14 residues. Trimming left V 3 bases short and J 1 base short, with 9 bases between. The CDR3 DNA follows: TGTGCCAGCAGTTTCGTCCACAAGAACACTGAAGCTTTCTTT. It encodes CASSFVHKNTEAFF.

The CDR3 sequence is CATSRRLGLLAKNIQYF. DNA for the CDR3: TGTGCCACCAGCAGACGATTGGGACTACTAGCCAAAAACATTCAGTACTTC. This chain links TRBV15 with TRBJ2-4; TRBD2 aligns across 7 bases. This CDR3 region has 17 residues. The V segment lost 2 bases and the J segment 0 bases; nucleotides outside the gene matches: 7. Looked up from germline, CDR1 is LNHNV and CDR2 is YYDKDF (reference sequence).

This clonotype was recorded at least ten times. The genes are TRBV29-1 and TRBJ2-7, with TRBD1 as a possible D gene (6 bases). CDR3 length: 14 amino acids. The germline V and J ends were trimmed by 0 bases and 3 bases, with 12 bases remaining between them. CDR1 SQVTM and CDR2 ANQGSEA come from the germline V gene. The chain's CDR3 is CSVEDRGQIYEQYF. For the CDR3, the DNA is TGCAGCGTTGAAGATAGGGGACAAATCTACGAGCAGTACTTC.

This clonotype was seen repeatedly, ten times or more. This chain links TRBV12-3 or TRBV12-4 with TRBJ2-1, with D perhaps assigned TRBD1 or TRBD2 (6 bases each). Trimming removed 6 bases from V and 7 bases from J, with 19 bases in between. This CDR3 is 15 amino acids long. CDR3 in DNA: TGTGCCAGCAGATCCACAGGGTTCAGCGGGAATGAGCAGTTCTTC. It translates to CASRSTGFSGNEQFF.

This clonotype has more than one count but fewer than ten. CDR3 coding DNA: TGTGCCAGCAGCCCCCCTTACGGGGTCACAGATACGCAGTATTTT. This translates into CASSPPYGVTDTQYF. This rearrangement joins TRBV7-9 to TRBJ2-3; tentative D call: TRBD2 (5 bases). CDR3 length: 15 amino acids. Trimming took 5 bases from V and 2 from J, leaving 14 bases between them. Germline-derived CDR1 and CDR2 are SEHNR and FQNEAQ (reference sequence).

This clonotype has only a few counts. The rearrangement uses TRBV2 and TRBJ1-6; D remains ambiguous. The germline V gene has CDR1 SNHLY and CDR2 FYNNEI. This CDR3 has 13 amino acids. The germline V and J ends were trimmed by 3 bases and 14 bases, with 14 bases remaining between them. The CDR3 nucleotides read TGTGCCAGCAGTGATATGGTTGGGCCCGCCCTCCACTTT. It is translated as CASSDMVGPALHF.

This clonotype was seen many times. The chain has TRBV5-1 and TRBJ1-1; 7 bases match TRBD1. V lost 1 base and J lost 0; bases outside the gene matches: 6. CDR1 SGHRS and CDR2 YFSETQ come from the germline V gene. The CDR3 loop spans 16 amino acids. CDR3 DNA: TGCGCCAGCAGCTTGAGAGGGGGCGAAATGAACACTGAAGCTTTCTTT. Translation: CASSLRGGEMNTEAFF.

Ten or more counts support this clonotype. The CDR3 DNA follows: TGTGCCAGCAGGACAGACGCTCGGTCTTTCTTT. This codes for CASRTDARSFF. The chain links TRBV6-1 to TRBJ1-1, with a possible D match to TRBD1 (5 bases). This CDR3 is 11 amino acids long. V gave up 6 bases and J gave up 12 bases, with 14 bases separating them. Germline V gene sequence: CDR1 MNHNS, CDR2 SASEGT.